This TCR beta chain is from a study of human T cells and chemical hapten exposure. The time point here: patch test 3, about 24 weeks after DPC sensitization. Regarding treatment: therapeutic diphenylcyclopropenone sensitization with weekly scalp DPC. TCRdb analysed the RACE reads with MiXCR anew, one entry per CDR3 protein. This table has about 120,000 distinct CDR3 sequences, approximately 11% appearing once. Source: whole blood, taken in connection with sensitization to the hapten diphenylcyclopropenone (DPC). The TCR sequence derives from a woman aged 50 to 65 with alopecia areata. Some clones in this sample may be carry-over from other donors' samples.

The CDR3 loop reads CASSQGLAGGPDTQYF. CDR3 DNA sequence: TGTGCCAGCAGCCAAGGACTAGCGGGGGGGCCAGATACGCAGTATTTT. The V call is TRBV3-1, the J call TRBJ2-3, with 14 bases fitting TRBD2. There are 16 residues in the CDR3. With V trimmed by 1 base and J by 4 bases, 1 base remained unmatched. Germline CDR1 is LGHDT and CDR2 is YNNKEL (reference sequence).